Presented here are 31 T cell receptor beta chains from one specimen sequenced in a study of vaccination and CD4 T cells after COVID-19. Their recognized antigens are unknown. Treatment defined: approximately 9-day PBMC culture with coronavirus spike peptide pools or control peptides (ViraFEST assay). Ahead of the COVID-19 pandemic (2011-2018), the CD4+ T cells of the unexposed donor were collected. An Oncomine TCR Beta short-read assay was used to sequence the DNA from cultured CD4+ T cells. Genomic DNA extraction was carried out from cultured CD4+ T cells. Each CDR3 protein gets one entry after TCRdb re-called the PCR reads with MiXCR. The sample has 8,000 to 10,000 distinct CDR3 sequences; around 37% are singletons. Specimen: CD4+ T cells from blood, cultured in vitro. The origin of the receptors is a human donor in good health.

This clonotype was seen a handful of times. V gene TRBV28 combines with J gene TRBJ1-2; the D gene is possibly TRBD1 (6 bases). Germline V gene sequence: CDR1 MDHEN, CDR2 SYDVKM. The length of the CDR3 is 18 residues. Trimming stripped 2 bases from V and 1 base from J, with 20 bases between. The CDR3 DNA reads TGTGCCAGCAGTTTAAGGGGGACCGCGTTTCATAATAACTATGGCTACACCTTC. The encoded protein is CASSLRGTAFHNNYGYTF.

CDR3 in DNA: TGTGCCAGTAGTACCCCCGGGACTAGCGGGCTCGGGGCCCAGTACTTC. Its translation is CASSTPGTSGLGAQYF. V and J are TRBV19 and TRBJ2-5; 12 bases fit TRBD2. Germline CDR1 reads LNHDA; CDR2 reads SQIVND (reference sequence). V lost 4 bases and J lost 9; bases outside the gene matches: 12. The CDR3 covers 16 residues.

The chain carries TRBV12-3 or TRBV12-4 and TRBJ2-7; the match to TRBD2 covers 7 bases. The CDR3 extends over 14 amino acids. With V trimmed by 6 bases and J by 2 bases, 7 bases remained unmatched. The CDR3 coding sequence is TGTGCCAGCAGCCTTGGGGGGGGACCCTACGAGCAGTACTTC. Its protein is CASSLGGGPYEQYF.

In its sample, this clonotype was seen once. The CDR3 loop reads CASRTVFRDYEQYF. The CDR3 DNA reads as TGTGCCAGCAGGACAGTCTTTCGGGACTACGAGCAGTACTTC. The chain recombines TRBV6-2 or TRBV6-3 with TRBJ2-7, with D perhaps given as TRBD1 or TRBD2 (5 bases each). The CDR3 spans 14 residues. The V end lost 6 bases, the J end lost 3 bases, and 15 bases lay between the germline ends. In germline, CDR1 is MNHEY, CDR2 SVGEGT.

The chain couples TRBV20-1 to TRBJ1-1; D is perhaps TRBD1 (5 bases). Germline V gene data show CDR1 as DFQATT and CDR2 as SNEGSKA (reference sequence). Trimming took 6 bases from V and 2 from J, leaving 13 bases between them. This CDR3 is built from 13 residues. The CDR3 nucleotides read TGCAGTGCCCCGGGGAGGGGCAACACTGAAGCTTTCTTT. It encodes CSAPGRGNTEAFF.

This chain links TRBV6-2 or TRBV6-3 with TRBJ1-2; D is ambiguous. V lost 2 bases, J lost 4 bases, and 11 bases lay in between. The CDR3 has 14 residues. Looked up from germline, CDR1 is MNHEY and CDR2 is SVGEGT. The CDR3 reads CASSYREGGYGYTF. CDR3 DNA sequence: TGTGCCAGCAGTTACAGGGAAGGCGGCTATGGCTACACCTTC.

The rearrangement joins TRBV6-5 to TRBJ2-2; D is undetermined. Germline lookup yields CDR1 MNHEY and CDR2 SVGAGI. Deletions cut 0 bases from V and 4 bases from J, with 6 bases between. CDR3 length: 14 residues. CDR3 region: CASSYSGVTGELFF. CDR3 nucleotides: TGTGCCAGCAGTTACTCTGGGGTCACCGGGGAGCTGTTTTTT.

This clonotype was counted only a few times. The chain joins TRBV7-2 to TRBJ2-7; the D is unclear. Trimming removed 1 base from V and 7 bases from J, with 5 bases in between. This CDR3 is built from 11 residues. Looked up from germline, CDR1 is SGHTA and CDR2 is FQGNSA. The DNA of the CDR3 is TGTGCCAGCAGCTTAGTGGGGGAGCAGTACTTC. Translated: CASSLVGEQYF.

J is TRBJ2-5 and V is TRBV11-3, with 10 bases matching TRBD2. Trimming at V came to 1 base and at J to 3 bases, leaving 5 bases not matched to a gene. Germline V gives CDR1 SGHNT, CDR2 YENEEA. The length of the CDR3 is 16 residues. The DNA for the CDR3 is TGTGCCAGCAGCTTAGGATTCCTAGCGGGAGAAGAGACCCAGTACTTC. It encodes CASSLGFLAGEETQYF.

This clonotype was counted between two and nine times. The chain uses TRBV7-2 and TRBJ2-3; 10 bases are shared with TRBD2. After removal of 5 bases from V and 2 bases from J, the junction contained 7 bases not matched to a gene. The CDR3 contains 16 residues. Germline V lookup: CDR1 SGHTA, CDR2 FQGNSA. CDR3 sequence reads: CASSGLLAGLTDTQYF. Here the CDR3 DNA reads TGTGCCAGCAGCGGACTACTAGCGGGACTCACAGATACGCAGTATTTT.

The chain recombines TRBV30 with TRBJ1-2; D uncertain. The V and J ends lost 2 bases and 8 bases respectively, with 12 bases between them. This CDR3 spans 12 amino acids. The germline V gene encodes CDR1 GTSNPN and CDR2 SVGIG (reference sequence). CDR3 coding DNA: TGTGCCTGGAGTATGAGGGCTAACGGCTACACCTTC. The encoded protein is CAWSMRANGYTF.

This clonotype has a handful of counts. V usage is TRBV2 and J usage is TRBJ2-6; possibly TRBD2 for D (5 bases). V was trimmed by 7 bases and J by 1 base, leaving 8 bases between them. The V gene's germline CDR1 is SNHLY and CDR2 FYNNEI. This CDR3 spans 14 amino acids. The CDR3 DNA reads TGTGCCAGCACCCGGGAATCTGGGGCCAACGTCCTGACTTTC. Amino acids: CASTRESGANVLTF.

This sequence joins TRBV5-4 and TRBJ2-3, with D possibly called TRBD1 or TRBD2 (5 bases each). The V end was cut by 6 bases, the J end by 2 bases, with 13 bases between. The CDR3 extends over 14 amino acids. Looked up from germline, CDR1 is SGHNT and CDR2 is YYREEE (reference sequence). The CDR3, as DNA: TGTGCCAGCACGAACCTGGGGGACACAGATACGCAGTATTTT. Translating it yields CASTNLGDTDTQYF.

The chain joins TRBV20-1 to TRBJ2-1; 12 bases align to TRBD2. Trimming removed 6 bases from V and 6 bases from J; junction bases left unmatched: 6. This CDR3 has 14 amino acids. Germline V gene sequence: CDR1 DFQATT, CDR2 SNEGSKA (reference sequence). The CDR3 nucleotides are TGCAGTGCACCATCTAGCGGGAGGGCCAATGAGCAGTTCTTC. Encoded protein: CSAPSSGRANEQFF.

The chain carries TRBV25-1 and TRBJ2-2, with TRBD1 as a possible D gene (5 bases). The CDR3 is 12 residues long. CDR1 MGHDK and CDR2 SYGVNS come from the germline V gene. The germline V and J ends were trimmed by 5 bases and 9 bases, with 10 bases remaining between them. The CDR3 is CASSLKGWELFF. DNA of the CDR3: TGTGCCAGCAGTCTCAAGGGGTGGGAGCTGTTTTTT.

This clonotype was counted between two and nine times. V and J are TRBV27 and TRBJ2-1; 12 nucleotides agree with TRBD1. V shed 6 bases, J shed 7 bases, and the junction held 13 bases outside the gene matches. This CDR3 spans 17 amino acids. Germline lookup yields CDR1 MNHEY and CDR2 SMNVEV (reference sequence). CDR3 in DNA: TGTGCCAGCAGACCTGCGGGACAGGGGGCGCTGGGGAATGAGCAGTTCTTC. Translated, it gives CASRPAGQGALGNEQFF.

The gene calls are TRBV6-2 or TRBV6-3 and TRBJ2-2; D not resolved. V lost 6 bases to trimming and J lost 10 bases, with 12 bases between them. Germline V gives CDR1 MNHEY, CDR2 SVGEGT. The CDR3 covers 12 residues. The CDR3 loop reads CASSLRLSELFF. DNA of the CDR3: TGTGCCAGCAGCCTTCGACTCTCGGAGCTGTTTTTT.

The chain recombines TRBV19 with TRBJ2-5; 7 nucleotides line up with TRBD2. The CDR3 extends over 18 amino acids. Trimming at V came to 0 bases and at J to 1 base, leaving 11 bases not matched to a gene. The germline V gene encodes CDR1 LNHDA and CDR2 SQIVND (reference sequence). The CDR3 protein is CASSIEIKAGVGQETQYF. In DNA form, the CDR3 reads TGTGCCAGTAGTATAGAGATAAAGGCGGGAGTTGGCCAAGAGACCCAGTACTTC.

This chain links TRBV20-1 with TRBJ1-1; D possibly corresponds to TRBD1 (5 bases). Per the germline V gene, CDR1 is DFQATT and CDR2 is SNEGSKA (reference sequence). V lost 4 bases and J lost 7, with 13 bases in between. This CDR3 is 12 amino acids long. The CDR3 DNA reads TGCAGTGCTATCTCCGGGGGTCTTGAAGCTTTCTTT. This gives the protein CSAISGGLEAFF.

Relative to its sample, this clonotype is medium-sized. The gene calls are TRBV7-2 and TRBJ2-7; D remains ambiguous. CDR1 is SGHTA and CDR2 is FQGNSA in the germline V gene. Trimming pared 5 bases from V and 3 bases from J, leaving 8 bases between. The CDR3 extends over 12 amino acids. CDR3 coding DNA: TGTGCCAGCAGCGTCATTTACTACGAGCAGTACTTC. It is translated as CASSVIYYEQYF.

The chain couples TRBV20-1 to TRBJ2-7; D is possibly TRBD1 or TRBD2 (5 bases each). The CDR3 runs 13 residues. Trimming cost V 5 bases and J 3 bases, with 14 bases left between them. Per germline, CDR1 DFQATT and CDR2 SNEGSKA (reference sequence). CDR3 nucleotide sequence: TGCAGTGCTCAAAGGGGTGGGAGCTACGAGCAGTACTTC. Translation gives CSAQRGGSYEQYF.

The gene calls are TRBV20-1 and TRBJ2-4, with unresolved D. The CDR3 consists of 12 residues. Trimming shortened V by 5 bases and J by 6 bases, and 11 bases separated the two germline ends. Germline V gene sequence: CDR1 DFQATT, CDR2 SNEGSKA (reference sequence). The CDR3 DNA reads as TGCAGTGCTGGTAGTTACTCAAACATTCAGTACTTC. Its protein is CSAGSYSNIQYF.

The gene calls are TRBV7-2 and TRBJ2-3; tentative D call: TRBD2 (6 bases). The CDR3 totals 14 residues. V lost 0 bases and J lost 4, with 8 bases in between. CDR1 and CDR2 (germline): SGHTA, FQGNSA. CDR3 protein: CASSLARGPDTQYF. CDR3 nucleotide sequence: TGTGCCAGCAGCTTAGCGCGGGGTCCAGATACGCAGTATTTT.

This chain uses TRBV10-1 with TRBJ1-4; D may be TRBD1 (5 bases). V lost 0 bases, J lost 5 bases, and 16 bases lay in between. Germline lookup yields CDR1 WNHNN and CDR2 SYGVQD (reference sequence). The CDR3 runs to 17 residues. The CDR3 is CASSESGRGAHNEKLFF. The CDR3 region has the DNA TGCGCCAGCAGTGAGTCTGGCAGAGGGGCCCACAATGAAAAACTGTTTTTT.

The chain combines TRBV11-2 with TRBJ2-7, with D perhaps given as TRBD1 or TRBD2 (5 bases each). V lost 4 bases and J 5 bases, leaving 18 bases between the germline ends. Germline CDR1 SGHAT, CDR2 FQNNGV. The CDR3 consists of 15 residues. CDR3 bases: TGTGCCAGCAGCTCATTGAGGGGCCTTGGGAACGAGCAGTACTTC. Protein sequence: CASSSLRGLGNEQYF.

V is TRBV20-1 and J is TRBJ2-7; weak D call: TRBD1 (6 bases). The germline CDR1 and CDR2 sequences are DFQATT and SNEGSKA (reference sequence). This CDR3 comprises 15 residues. V shed 0 bases and J shed 2 bases, with 14 bases lying between them. The CDR3 coding sequence is TGCAGTGCTAGAGACCCGGAGAGGGGGACCTACGAGCAGTACTTC. This sequence encodes CSARDPERGTYEQYF.

This chain connects TRBV2 to TRBJ2-5; no firm D call. The V end lost 7 bases, the J end lost 7 bases, and 19 bases lay between the germline ends. Germline assignment: CDR1 SNHLY and CDR2 FYNNEI. This CDR3 region has 14 residues. CDR3 residues: CASNPTRSLGTQYF. CDR3 bases: TGTGCCAGCAATCCCACGAGGAGCCTCGGGACCCAGTACTTC.

The rearrangement joins TRBV11-2 to TRBJ2-7; possibly TRBD1 for D (5 bases). The CDR3 contains 15 residues. Between the trimmed V and J ends, which lost 0 bases and 7 bases, there was a span of 16 bases. Germline loops: CDR1 SGHAT, CDR2 FQNNGV. DNA for the CDR3: TGTGCCAGCAGCTTAGATGCAGTCAGGGCTCGGGAGCAGTACTTC. This translates into CASSLDAVRAREQYF. Full variable domain (rest looked up from reference TRBV11-2 and TRBJ2-7): EAGVAQSPRYKIIEKRQSVAFWCNPISGHATLYWYQQILGQGPKLLIQFQNNGVVDDSQLPKDRFSAERLKGVDSTLKIQPAKLEDSAVYLCASSLDAVRAREQYFGPGTRLTVT.

A few counts support this clonotype. The chain joins TRBV5-4 to TRBJ1-5, with D unclear. Trimming removed 4 bases from V and 4 bases from J, with 15 bases in between. Germline V gives CDR1 SGHNT, CDR2 YYREEE (reference sequence). This CDR3 region has 15 residues. For the CDR3, the DNA is TGTGCCAGCAGCACTGGTGGGGTAGCGAATCAGCCCCAGCATTTT. Amino acid sequence: CASSTGGVANQPQHF.

The sample holds a few counts of this clonotype. The rearrangement uses TRBV28 and TRBJ1-5; D gene ambiguous. The V end was cut by 6 bases, the J end by 4 bases, with 13 bases between. The CDR3 is 14 residues long. Germline V gives CDR1 MDHEN, CDR2 SYDVKM. The CDR3 reads CASRAPTINQPQHF. The CDR3 coding sequence is TGTGCCAGCAGAGCTCCTACAATTAATCAGCCCCAGCATTTT.

This clonotype occurred a few times. The rearrangement uses TRBV19 and TRBJ1-5; TRBD1 aligns across 9 bases. The V gene's germline CDR1 is LNHDA and CDR2 SQIVND (reference sequence). This CDR3 region has 15 residues. The J segment lost 5 bases and the V segment lost 5 bases, leaving 7 bases of the junction unmatched. The CDR3: CASSSGQGPYQPQHF. The CDR3 DNA reads TGTGCCAGTAGTTCTGGACAGGGGCCCTATCAGCCCCAGCATTTT.